Listed below are T cell receptor beta chains from one sample, sequenced in a study of beta chain features in type 1 diabetes. Using immunoSEQ multiplex PCR, the repertoire was profiled, and TCRdb retains in-frame clones only, with some absent. The sample includes 160,000 or so clones, approximately 9.1% seen only once; the top ten take around 0.7%. The material sequenced was central memory CD4+ T cells from blood. The receptor set was obtained from a woman aged 25 to 45 with type 1 diabetes. CDR3s include the opening cysteine and the closing phenylalanine or tryptophan. D genes are given only for firm matches. Clone size is shown for a subset of rows, as once, few, many or a class of expanded clone.

j_call clone_size d_call v_call cdr3_aa cdr3_nt
TRBJ1-2 - - TRBV5-1 CASSTWTGNYGYTF TGCGCCAGCAGCACTTGGACGGGGAACTATGGCTACACCTTC
TRBJ2-7 - - TRBV7-9 CASSLNGYSYEQYF TGTGCCAGCAGCTTAAACGGGTATAGCTACGAGCAGTACTTC
TRBJ2-5 - TRBD2 TRBV5-1 CASSRQREVETQYF TGCGCCAGCAGCAGACAGCGGGAGGTAGAGACCCAGTACTTC
TRBJ1-2 - TRBD1 TRBV5-6 CASSLSRGKVYGYTF TGTGCCAGCAGCTTGAGCAGGGGGAAGGTTTATGGCTACACCTTC
TRBJ1-1 - TRBD1 TRBV28 CASRVRGQWTEAFF TGTGCCAGCAGGGTCAGGGGGCAGTGGACTGAAGCTTTCTTT
TRBJ1-1 - - TRBV7-8 CASSPGGGGLAFF TGTGCCAGCAGCCCTGGGGGGGGCGGGTTGGCTTTCTTT
TRBJ2-3 few TRBD2 TRBV5-4 CASSLRTSGGTDTQYF TGTGCCAGCAGCTTAAGGACTAGCGGGGGCACAGATACGCAGTATTTT
TRBJ2-1 few - TRBV19 CASSVGRSYNEQFF TGTGCCAGTAGTGTCGGCAGGTCCTACAATGAGCAGTTCTTC
TRBJ2-6 few TRBD1 TRBV28 CASSLVQGAAGANVLTF TGTGCCAGCAGTTTAGTGCAGGGGGCGGCCGGGGCCAACGTCCTGACTTTC
TRBJ2-1 few TRBD2 TRBV6-1 CASSREVYNEQFF TGTGCCAGCAGCCGGGAGGTATACAATGAGCAGTTCTTC
TRBJ1-1 few - TRBV10-3 CAISESGWEGTEAFF TGTGCCATCAGTGAGTCTGGGTGGGAGGGCACTGAAGCTTTCTTT